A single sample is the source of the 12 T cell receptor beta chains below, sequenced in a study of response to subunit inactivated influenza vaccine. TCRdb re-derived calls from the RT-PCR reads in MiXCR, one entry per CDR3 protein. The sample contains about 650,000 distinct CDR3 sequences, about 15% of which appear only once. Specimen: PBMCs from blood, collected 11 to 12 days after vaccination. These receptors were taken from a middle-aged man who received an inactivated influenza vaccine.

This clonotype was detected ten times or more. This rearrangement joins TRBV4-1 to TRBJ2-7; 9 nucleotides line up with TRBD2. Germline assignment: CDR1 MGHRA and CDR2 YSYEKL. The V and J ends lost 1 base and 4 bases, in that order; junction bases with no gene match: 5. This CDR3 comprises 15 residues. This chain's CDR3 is CASSQVGGGAYEQYF. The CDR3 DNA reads TGCGCCAGCAGCCAAGTTGGCGGGGGGGCTTACGAGCAGTACTTC.

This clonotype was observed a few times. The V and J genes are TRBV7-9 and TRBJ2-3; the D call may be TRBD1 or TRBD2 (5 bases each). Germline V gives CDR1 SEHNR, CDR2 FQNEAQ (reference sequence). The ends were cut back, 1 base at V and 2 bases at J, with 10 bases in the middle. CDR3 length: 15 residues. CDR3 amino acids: CASSLDAGTTDTQYF. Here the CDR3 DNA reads TGTGCCAGCAGCTTAGATGCAGGGACCACAGATACGCAGTATTTT.

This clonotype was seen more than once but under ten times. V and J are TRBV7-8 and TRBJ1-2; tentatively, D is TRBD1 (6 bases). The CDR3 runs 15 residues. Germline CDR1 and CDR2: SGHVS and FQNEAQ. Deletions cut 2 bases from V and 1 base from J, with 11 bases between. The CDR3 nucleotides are TGTGCCAGCAGCTTAATGGGGGCGCTTAACTATGGCTACACCTTC. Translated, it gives CASSLMGALNYGYTF.

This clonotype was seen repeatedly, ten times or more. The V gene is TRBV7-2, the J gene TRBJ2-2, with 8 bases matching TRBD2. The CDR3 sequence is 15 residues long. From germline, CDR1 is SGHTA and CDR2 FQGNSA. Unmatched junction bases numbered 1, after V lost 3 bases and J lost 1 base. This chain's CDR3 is CASSFTSGNTGELFF. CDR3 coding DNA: TGTGCCAGCAGCTTCACTAGCGGGAACACCGGGGAGCTGTTTTTT.

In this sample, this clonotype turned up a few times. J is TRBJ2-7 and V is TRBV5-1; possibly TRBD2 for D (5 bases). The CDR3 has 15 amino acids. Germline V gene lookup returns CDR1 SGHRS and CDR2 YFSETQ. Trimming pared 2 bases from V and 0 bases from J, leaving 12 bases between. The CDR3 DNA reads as TGCGCCAGCAGCTTCTCAGCCGGGGACTCCTACGAGCAGTACTTC. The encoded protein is CASSFSAGDSYEQYF.

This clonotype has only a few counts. CDR3 protein: CASSELGGSPLHF. The CDR3 DNA follows: TGCGCCAGCAGTGAGCTCGGGGGGTCACCCCTCCACTTT. The genes are TRBV10-2 and TRBJ1-6, with a possible D match to TRBD1 (5 bases). Germline assignment: CDR1 WSHSY and CDR2 SAAADI. There are 13 residues in the CDR3. V was pared by 2 bases and J by 10 bases, with 9 bases between.

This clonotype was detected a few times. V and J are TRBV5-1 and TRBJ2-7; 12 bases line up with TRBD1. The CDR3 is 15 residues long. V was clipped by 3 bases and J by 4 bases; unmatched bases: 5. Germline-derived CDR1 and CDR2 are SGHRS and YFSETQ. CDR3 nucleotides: TGCGCCAGCAGCTACGGGACAGGGGGCAGGTACGAGCAGTACTTC. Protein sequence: CASSYGTGGRYEQYF.

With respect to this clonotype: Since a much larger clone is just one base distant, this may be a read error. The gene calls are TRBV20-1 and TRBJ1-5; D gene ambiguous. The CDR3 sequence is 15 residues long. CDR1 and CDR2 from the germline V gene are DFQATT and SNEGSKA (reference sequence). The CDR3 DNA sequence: TGCTGTGCTAGAGATTTTAGCCACAGCAATCAGCCCCAGCATTTT. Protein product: CCARDFSHSNQPQHF.

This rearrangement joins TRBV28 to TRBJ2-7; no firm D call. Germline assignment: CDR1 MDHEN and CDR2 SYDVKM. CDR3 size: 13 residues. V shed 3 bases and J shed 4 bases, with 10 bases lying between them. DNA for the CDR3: TGTGCCAGCAGTTTTAGAGGCCGATACGAGCAGTACTTC. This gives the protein CASSFRGRYEQYF.

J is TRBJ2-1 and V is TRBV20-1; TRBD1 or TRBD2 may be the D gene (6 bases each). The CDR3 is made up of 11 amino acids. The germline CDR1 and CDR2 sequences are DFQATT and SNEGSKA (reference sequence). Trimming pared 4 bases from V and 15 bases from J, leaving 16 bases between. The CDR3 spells CSANGGTRRFF. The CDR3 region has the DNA TGCAGTGCTAATGGGGGGACAAGGCGGTTCTTC.

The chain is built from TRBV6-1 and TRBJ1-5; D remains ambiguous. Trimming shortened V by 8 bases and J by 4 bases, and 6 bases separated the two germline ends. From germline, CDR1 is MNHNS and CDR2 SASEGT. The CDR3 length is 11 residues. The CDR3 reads CASQGNQPQHF. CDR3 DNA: TGTGCCAGCCAAGGAAATCAGCCCCAGCATTTT.

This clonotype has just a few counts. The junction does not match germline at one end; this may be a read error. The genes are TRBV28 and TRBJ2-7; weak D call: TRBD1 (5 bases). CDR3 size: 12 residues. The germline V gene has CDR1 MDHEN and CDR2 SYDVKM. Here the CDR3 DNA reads TGCGCCAGCAGGTTAACAGGTTACGAGCAGTACTTC. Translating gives CASRLTGYEQYF.